This T cell receptor beta chain was captured in a study of CD8+ T cells in alopecia areata. Whole-study context: Affected scalp percentage determined the severity score of treated patients.

V shed 1 base and J shed 11 bases, with 15 bases lying between them. The germline V gene has CDR1 SGHTA and CDR2 FQGNSA. The CDR3 totals 14 residues. In its sample, this clone was seen a few times. Extraction of RNA preceded its reverse transcription into cDNA, which served as the sequencing template. The table came from immunoSEQ multiplex PCR; TCRdb's copy has only in-frame clones and leaves some out. The sample lists about 190,000 clones; roughly three fifths were seen once. Treatment given: oral pan-JAK inhibitor, 5-10 mg twice daily. The sequence was collected from a human donor with alopecia areata. Source: CD4+ T cells sorted from blood, taken at week 4, from a patient treated with tofacitinib. The chain has TRBV7-2 and TRBJ1-5, with D perhaps TRBD1 (5 bases). CDR3 residues: CASSLDGGEGTQHF. CDR3 DNA: TGTGCCAGCAGCTTAGATGGGGGGGAAGGGACCCAGCATTTT. The whole variable domain, filled in from reference TRBV7-2 and TRBJ1-5, reads GAGVSQSPSNKVTEKGKDVELRCDPISGHTALYWYRQSLGQGLEFLIYFQGNSAPDKSGLPSDRFSAERTGGSVSTLTIQRTQQEDSAVYLCASSLDGGEGTQHFGDGTRLSIL.